This T cell receptor beta chain was documented in a study of HIV-infected patients and healthy controls. Study-wide results and caveats: Compared with healthy controls, HIV-infected patients showed less CDR3 sharing between individuals. Slight age and sex differences between study cohorts did not explain the diversity differences.

cDNA was made from around 0.45 ug RNA using alpha and beta constant primers. Separate chain-specific third strand synthesis with multiplexing indices produced the alpha and beta libraries. One entry per CDR3 protein results from TCRdb running MiXCR on the 5' RACE reads. This sample has 13,000 or so distinct CDR3 sequences; 9.5% to 13% occur once, and the top ten carry under 6.5%. No cell fractionation was done, so the repertoire covers all unsorted peripheral blood T cells. As controls, some eleven uninfected healthy donors gave samples, and a few gave a couple of samples 2 to 3 months apart. Germline CDR1 and CDR2: MGHRA and YSYEKL. Trimming removed 1 base at V and 4 bases at J, with 7 bases between. The CDR3 covers 13 residues. By frequency in the sample, this clonotype is medium-sized. Its target is not known.

The chain recombines TRBV4-1 with TRBJ1-1; no reliable D call. The sequencing sample was made of blood. The source of this sequence is an adult in good health. CDR3 sequence (DNA): TGCGCCAGCAGCCAAGCGTGGAGCACTGAAGCTTTCTTT. Translating it yields CASSQAWSTEAFF.